This TCR beta chain was captured by sequencing in a study of blood T cell repertoires in COVID-19. Across the study: The analysed material was cDNA or gDNA that came from T cells, B-cell-depleted T cells, or PBMCs.

The assay was immunoSEQ multiplex PCR, and TCRdb's table has in-frame clones only and misses some. This table has hundreds of thousands of clones, 70% to 90% appearing once. The germline gives CDR1 LNHDA, CDR2 SQIVND (reference sequence). The V segment lost 10 bases and the J segment 4 bases; nucleotides outside the gene matches: 28. The CDR3 is 21 residues long. Sequenced sample: peripheral blood. This clonotype originated in a woman under 40 with COVID-19, enrolled during active disease. The V call is TRBV19, the J call TRBJ2-2; TRBD1 aligns across 9 bases. CDR3 region: CATSRQGGQGNARASTGELFF. In DNA form, the CDR3 reads TGTGCCACCAGTCGACAGGGGGGACAGGGCAATGCCCGGGCGAGCACCGGGGAGCTGTTTTTT.